Included here is one T cell receptor (beta chain) sequence, with context. This clone was seen only once. Its antigen specificity is not known. There are no base qualities to consult, and no much larger clone falls within one base. The data were obtained in a study of shared clonotypes between healthy human individuals (dated by TCRdb to the early 2020s). Regarding the complete study: The cohort included a few men and two women between 18 and 49 years of age. For each donor, three plates each were used for CD4 naive and CD4 memory, two plates were used for CD8 naive, and one plate was used for CD8 memory. Blood TCR repertoires of five healthy adults were deeply sequenced to estimate repertoire size and the extent of clonotype sharing between individuals. Different laboratories and diverse techniques were used to prepare libraries and sequence TCR repertoires, to increase sequencing depth and limit assay-specific biases. Each donor's leukapheresis produced roughly between roughly 0.85 and 10 billion PBMCs.

The donors were healthy, HIV-negative adults who had no recently reported acute infections or vaccinations. Every donor was a Caucasian adult residing in Nashville, Tennessee, USA. CD4+ T cells were enriched by magnetic negative selection, after which naive cells were positively selected on CD45RA and the negative fraction was taken as the memory subset. After blood collection by leukapheresis, PBMCs were isolated using Ficoll-Histopaque density gradient centrifugation and then cryopreserved in the vapor phase of liquid nitrogen. Analytical flow cytometry was used to check the purity and quantity of each magnetically sorted T cell population. From each sorted fraction, genomic DNA was isolated and quantified by UV absorbance on a Nanodrop 2000c. From a lookup of the germline V gene (reference sequence), CDR1 and CDR2 are GTSNPN and SVGIG. CDR3 length: 14 amino acids, cysteine to phenylalanine. The sequence is cut down to CDR3 DNA, 42 bases in frame from base 1. The germline ends are 13 bases apart after V is trimmed by 2 bases and J by 3 bases.

Using the deep immunoSEQ assay, multiplex PCR amplified TCR CDR3 regions from genomic DNA. Extracted genomic DNA from each cell subset was spread evenly across all wells of several immunoSEQ 96-well plates, with each plate serving as a replicate. For sorted subsets, around 200 ng genomic DNA, equal to 30,000 or so T cell genomes, was loaded into each replicate PCR. The purified libraries were quantified using a Qubit 3.0 fluorometer, sized with a Bioanalyzer 2100, and then quantified again using the KAPA Library Quantification kit. Each immunoSEQ 96-well plate was sequenced on its own single-read 150-cycle Illumina NextSeq 550 flow cell. In the paper's pipeline: Because the immunoSEQ output included only junctional sequences and no quality scores, the filtering could not be the same as the filtering used for full-length reads. To assign V/J genes and CDR3, sequences were annotated using PyIR, a Python wrapper for IgBLAST v1.9, with IMGT germline references. Reads with weak V/J assignments (E-value above 1e-6), missing CDR3, stop codons, out-of-frame junctions, or ambiguous translated residues were removed. V3J clonotypes were defined by identical inferred V gene, J gene, and CDR3 amino acid sequence. Percentage overlap between repertoires was computed as shared unique clonotypes divided by the size of the smaller repertoire. RTK rarefaction, the Chao1 estimator, and Recon v2.1 estimates of unobserved clonotypes were used to assess repertoire richness. OLGA was used to compute generation probabilities for all TCRbeta clonotypes that the gDNA method yielded from several donors. The table comes from immuneACCESS by way of TCRdb, which keeps in-frame sequences with V and J called. Part of the clones is missing from these tables; in studies checked, under half for an unresolved V gene and the rest for unknown reasons. That table furnishes V, J and clone size, whereas the DNA furnished D and trimming. The table for this sample lists hundreds of thousands of clones; around 79% of them were counted only once. Of the sample, around 9.3% falls within the top ten clones.

What the authors observed across the whole study: Based on pairwise subsampling, the degree of clonotype sharing among donors was expected to be affected by sequencing depth. When several donors were compared, the shared fraction of clonotypes was roughly 5% for naive CD4, more than 3% for naive CD8, 2.3% for memory CD4, and 0.35% to 0.4% for memory CD8. Sampling was limited to blood, and TCR repertoires in tissue likely differ from TCR repertoires in blood. Clonotypes shared by all four sorted-subset donors showed higher generation probabilities than non-shared clonotypes. Even with the large sequencing depth, rarefaction of the sorted-subset datasets indicated that sequencing was incomplete. Larger estimated clonotype richness was generally found for naive subsets than for memory subsets. The genetic and exposure-history diversity represented was limited by the small number of donors.

This sequence originates from a man aged 25 to 40 in good health. The sequence joins TRBV30 to TRBJ2-5, with the D call perhaps TRBD1 or TRBD2, each one matching 5 bases. Input material: memory CD4+ T cells sorted from blood. This sample's cell subset or site label indicates: CD45RA-negative fraction. The nucleotides are TGTGCCTGGAGTCCAGGGACGAGGGAAGAGACCCAGTACTTC. This yields the protein CAWSPGTREETQYF. The full variable domain, with segments outside the CDR3 supplied by the reference TRBV30 and TRBJ2-5 proteins, appears as SQTIHQWPATLVQPVGSPLSLECTVEGTSNPNLYWYRQAAGRGLQLLFYSVGIGQISSEVPQNLSASRPQDRQFILSSKKLLLSDSGFYLCAWSPGTREETQYFGPGTRLLVL.